These T cell receptor beta chains were read from a single sample in a study of blood T cell repertoires in COVID-19. Clones were sequenced by immunoSEQ multiplex PCR, and TCRdb holds only the in-frame ones, with some missing. Counted here are about 140,000 clones, approximately 84% occurring once; the ten biggest clones make up approximately 1.6%. The source material was PBMCs or T cells enriched from blood (not recorded which). Source of these receptors: a woman in her late teens or twenties who had been exposed to COVID-19. Each CDR3 is given with its conserved first and last residue. Fields, in order: J gene, clone size, D gene, V gene, CDR3 protein, CDR3 DNA. D genes are given only for firm matches. The size field is filled for only some rows; it gives once, few, many or a size class.

J gene: TRBJ2-1
clone size: .
D gene: .
V gene: TRBV15
CDR3 protein: CATSNRMSSSPGENEQFF
CDR3 DNA: TGTGCCACCAGCAACAGAATGAGCAGTTCACCCGGGGAGAATGAGCAGTTCTTC

J gene: TRBJ2-7
clone size: .
D gene: TRBD2
V gene: TRBV15
CDR3 protein: CATSTLTSGRDEQYF
CDR3 DNA: TGTGCCACCAGCACCTTGACTAGCGGGAGAGACGAGCAGTACTTC

J gene: TRBJ2-1
clone size: .
D gene: .
V gene: TRBV6-2/TRBV6-3
CDR3 protein: CASSYSTRGNPEQFF
CDR3 DNA: TGTGCCAGCAGTTACTCGACAAGGGGCAATCCTGAGCAGTTCTTC

J gene: TRBJ1-2
clone size: .
D gene: TRBD1
V gene: TRBV28
CDR3 protein: CASITGGGVYGYTF
CDR3 DNA: TGTGCCAGCATCACAGGGGGAGGTGTCTATGGCTACACCTTC

J gene: TRBJ1-5
clone size: .
D gene: .
V gene: TRBV11-2
CDR3 protein: CASSLDVYQPQHF
CDR3 DNA: TGTGCCAGCAGCTTAGATGTCTATCAGCCCCAGCATTTT

J gene: TRBJ2-7
clone size: .
D gene: TRBD1
V gene: TRBV5-4
CDR3 protein: CASGRQGADEQYF
CDR3 DNA: TGTGCCAGCGGACGACAGGGGGCGGACGAGCAGTACTTC

J gene: TRBJ2-2
clone size: .
D gene: .
V gene: TRBV6-6
CDR3 protein: CASSYFTGNTGELFF
CDR3 DNA: TGTGCCAGCAGTTACTTTACAGGAAACACCGGGGAGCTGTTTTTT

J gene: TRBJ2-1
clone size: .
D gene: TRBD2
V gene: TRBV30
CDR3 protein: CAWRLASGLSSYNEQFF
CDR3 DNA: TGTGCCTGGAGGCTGGCTAGCGGCTTAAGCTCCTACAATGAGCAGTTCTTC

J gene: TRBJ1-2
clone size: .
D gene: .
V gene: TRBV4-1
CDR3 protein: CASSQVGANGYTF
CDR3 DNA: TGCGCCAGCAGCCAAGTCGGTGCTAACGGCTACACCTTC

J gene: TRBJ2-7
clone size: .
D gene: .
V gene: TRBV7-6
CDR3 protein: CASSLDLGHSYEQYF
CDR3 DNA: TGTGCCAGCAGCTTAGATCTAGGCCACTCCTACGAGCAGTACTTC

J gene: TRBJ1-2
clone size: few
D gene: TRBD1
V gene: TRBV28
CDR3 protein: CASSLPDRGSYTF
CDR3 DNA: TGTGCCAGCAGTTTACCGGACAGGGGTAGCTACACCTTC

J gene: TRBJ2-1
clone size: .
D gene: TRBD2
V gene: TRBV19
CDR3 protein: CASSMSSLAGSPNEQFF
CDR3 DNA: TGTGCCAGTAGTATGTCGTCCCTAGCGGGCTCCCCCAATGAGCAGTTCTTC

J gene: TRBJ1-6
clone size: .
D gene: TRBD1
V gene: TRBV6-5
CDR3 protein: CASSYTDRDNSPLHF
CDR3 DNA: TGTGCCAGCAGTTACACGGACAGGGATAATTCACCCCTCCACTTT

J gene: TRBJ2-1
clone size: .
D gene: TRBD1
V gene: TRBV6-4
CDR3 protein: CASSEQGDSYNEQFF
CDR3 DNA: TGTGCCAGCAGTGAACAGGGGGATTCATACAATGAGCAGTTCTTC

J gene: TRBJ2-7
clone size: .
D gene: TRBD1
V gene: TRBV28
CDR3 protein: CASSNNYQGDEQYF
CDR3 DNA: TGTGCCAGCAGTAACAATTACCAGGGGGACGAGCAGTACTTC

J gene: TRBJ1-5
clone size: .
D gene: .
V gene: TRBV19
CDR3 protein: CASNPGVNQPQHF
CDR3 DNA: TGTGCCAGTAACCCAGGGGTCAATCAGCCCCAGCATTTT

J gene: TRBJ2-1
clone size: once
D gene: TRBD2
V gene: TRBV9
CDR3 protein: CASSVGRERGNEQFF
CDR3 DNA: TGTGCCAGCAGCGTAGGGCGGGAGCGGGGCAATGAGCAGTTCTTC

J gene: TRBJ1-5
clone size: .
D gene: .
V gene: TRBV10-2
CDR3 protein: CASRLGGVSNQPQHF
CDR3 DNA: TGCGCCAGCAGATTGGGAGGGGTCAGCAATCAGCCCCAGCATTTT